Listed below are T cell receptor beta chains from one sample, sequenced in a study of blood T cell repertoires in COVID-19. Profiled with immunoSEQ multiplex PCR; TCRdb holds only in-frame clones, not every one. The sample holds about 55,000 clones, around 86% seen once. The sequenced sample consisted of peripheral blood. The receptors derive from a woman aged 55 to 70 with acute or convalescent COVID-19. The CDR3 runs from the conserved cysteine through the conserved F or W. D genes are given only for firm matches. Expanded clones get a size class; other rows say once, few or many, or leave the size out.

>.|.|15|TRBV3-1/TRBV3-2|TRBJ1-1
TGTGCCAGCAGCCAAGATCAGGGAGGGGGGACTGAAGCTTTCTTT
CASSQDQGGGTEAFF
>.|.|14|TRBV6-1|TRBJ2-4
TGTGCCAGCAGTGACAGGGGTGGTATGGACATTCAGTACTTC
CASSDRGGMDIQYF
>.|.|16|TRBV19|TRBJ1-1
TGTGCCAGTAGGCTGACAGGTGGGGGTGAGAACACTGAAGCTTTCTTT
CASRLTGGGENTEAFF
>TRBD2|.|17|TRBV5-1|TRBJ2-7
TGCGCCAGCAGCCCGGGACTAGCGGAAATCATCTCCTACGAGCAGTACTTC
CASSPGLAEIISYEQYF
>.|.|14|TRBV5-1|TRBJ1-5
TGCGCCAGCAGCGAAATGGGTAGGGAGCAGCCCCAGCATTTT
CASSEMGREQPQHF
>.|.|16|TRBV19|TRBJ2-7
TGTGCCAGTAGTTGGGGGTCCGGCAGGGGACTATCCGAGCAGTACTTC
CASSWGSGRGLSEQYF
>TRBD2|.|17|TRBV11-2|TRBJ2-3
TGTGCCAGCAGCTCCTCTGGACTAGCCCGAAAAACAGATACGCAGTATTTT
CASSSSGLARKTDTQYF
>.|.|18|TRBV15|TRBJ2-7
TGTGCCACCAGCAGAGCAAGGTGGGTCGGGGACAACTCCTACGAGCAGTACTTC
CATSRARWVGDNSYEQYF
>.|.|18|TRBV28|TRBJ1-6
TGTGCCAGCAGTTTAGGTGGCATCCGCGGCTTGAGGAATTCACCCCTCCACTTT
CASSLGGIRGLRNSPLHF
>.|few|14|TRBV3-1/TRBV3-2|TRBJ1-5
TGTGCCAGCAGTTTTGGCAATAGCAATCAGCCCCAGCATTTT
CASSFGNSNQPQHF
>TRBD1|.|15|TRBV28|TRBJ1-4
TGTGCCAGCAGTAAAGGGGGCTCGGCTAATGAAAAACTGTTTTTT
CASSKGGSANEKLFF
>TRBD2|.|14|TRBV28|TRBJ2-3
TGTGCCAGCAGTTTACCCAGGACTAGGTTGAAGCAGTATTTT
CASSLPRTRLKQYF
>TRBD2|.|15|TRBV7-9|TRBJ2-5
TGTGCCAGCAGCTTAGCTAGCGGGAGGACAGAGACCCAGTACTTC
CASSLASGRTETQYF
>.|.|13|TRBV3-1/TRBV3-2|TRBJ1-2
TGTGCCAGCAGCCGAACTCAGGGGAGAGGCTACACCTTC
CASSRTQGRGYTF
>TRBD1|once|18|TRBV30|TRBJ1-3
TGTGCCTGGGATCGACCGTTGGCCAGGGGGCAAAGCGGAAACACCATATATTTT
CAWDRPLARGQSGNTIYF
>TRBD1|few|15|TRBV24-1|TRBJ1-5
TGTGCCACCAGTGATGGGACAGGGGGCCCTCGGCCCCAGCATTTT
CATSDGTGGPRPQHF
>.|once|15|TRBV5-1|TRBJ1-1
TGCGCCAGCAGCTTGGGGGTGACAGTGAACACTGAAGCTTTCTTT
CASSLGVTVNTEAFF
>TRBD1|.|14|TRBV7-9|TRBJ1-3
TGTGCCAGCAGCAGAAGGGACAGTGGAAACACCATATATTTT
CASSRRDSGNTIYF
>TRBD2|once|16|TRBV19|TRBJ2-1
TGTGCCAGTAGTTCCAACAGCGGGAGCCGGTGGTTATCGCAGTTCTTC
CASSSNSGSRWLSQFF
>.|.|11|TRBV28|TRBJ1-5
TGTGCCAGCACCTCGTGGGGCCCCGGGCATTTT
CASTSWGPGHF
>TRBD1|.|15|TRBV28|TRBJ1-5
TGTGCCAGCAGTTTGGGGACAGGGGAGGCTCAGCCCCAGCATTTT
CASSLGTGEAQPQHF
>TRBD1|once|15|TRBV19|TRBJ1-4
TGTGCCAGTAGGCGAGGGGGCTCAGCTAATGAAAAACTGTTTTTT
CASRRGGSANEKLFF
>.|.|12|TRBV5-1|TRBJ1-2
TGCGCCAGCAGCACTGAATCGCGTGGCTACACCTTC
CASSTESRGYTF
>.|once|13|TRBV9|TRBJ2-3
TGTGCCAGCAGCGCTACTAGCTCAGATACGCAGTATTTT
CASSATSSDTQYF
>TRBD1|.|16|TRBV7-3|TRBJ1-6
TGTGCCAGCAGCTTAAATGGACAGGGAATAAATTCACCCCTCCACTTT
CASSLNGQGINSPLHF
>TRBD1|.|14|TRBV18|TRBJ1-1
TGTGCCAGCTCTATCGGACAGGGCCACACTGAAGCTTTCTTT
CASSIGQGHTEAFF
>.|.|15|TRBV30|TRBJ1-3
TGTGCCTGGAGGGAGGGGCACGTCGCTGGAAACACCATATATTTT
CAWREGHVAGNTIYF
>.|.|14|TRBV5-4|TRBJ2-2
TGTGCCAGCAGCCCGAATCCCACTATCGGGGAGCTGTTTTTT
CASSPNPTIGELFF
>.|.|13|TRBV12-3/TRBV12-4|TRBJ2-1
TGTGCCAGCAGTTTGGCCCTCCCCGGGGAGCAGTTCTTC
CASSLALPGEQFF
>.|.|15|TRBV13|TRBJ2-7
TGTGCCAGCAGCCTCCAAATGCGGGGAACCTACGAGCAGTACTTC
CASSLQMRGTYEQYF
>.|.|12|TRBV28|TRBJ1-4
TGTGCCAGCAGTTTCATCCACCAGTCAGTGTTTTTT
CASSFIHQSVFF
>TRBD1|.|15|TRBV2|TRBJ1-4
TGTGCCAGCAGTGAAGGCGGGACAGGAAATGAAAAACTGTTTTTT
CASSEGGTGNEKLFF
>.|.|16|TRBV12-5|TRBJ1-5
TGTGCTAGTGGGGGGTGGGGCCTCCATAGCAATCAGCCCCAGCATTTT
CASGGWGLHSNQPQHF
>TRBD1|.|14|TRBV29-1|TRBJ1-1
TGCAGCGTTGATCCCCCCACTAACAGGGGTCGCGCTTTCTTT
CSVDPPTNRGRAFF
>.|.|14|TRBV6-1|TRBJ2-5
TGTGCCAGCAGTGAAGGCGGTAGTTCAGAGACCCAGTACTTC
CASSEGGSSETQYF
>.|.|13|TRBV18|TRBJ2-3
TGTGCCAGCTCACCTTCCCAAACAGATACGCAGTATTTT
CASSPSQTDTQYF
>TRBD2|.|15|TRBV24-1|TRBJ2-3
TGTGCCACCAGTGGGACTAGCGGGGGGGCAGATACGCAGTATTTT
CATSGTSGGADTQYF
>TRBD1|.|15|TRBV18|TRBJ2-2
TGTGCCAGCTCCCGCTACGGGACAGACACCGGGGAGCTGTTTTTT
CASSRYGTDTGELFF
>.|.|13|TRBV25-1|TRBJ2-5
TGTGCCACCAGACTAACAGGGTCAGGGACCCAGTACTTC
CATRLTGSGTQYF
>.|.|12|TRBV28|TRBJ2-6
TGTGCCACCGCCTCGGGGGGCACCGTCCTGACTTTC
CATASGGTVLTF
>.|.|14|TRBV5-4|TRBJ2-3
TGTGCCAGCAGATCGGCGGCGACGTCAGATACGCAGTATTTT
CASRSAATSDTQYF
>.|.|13|TRBV6-5|TRBJ2-2
TGTGCCAGCAGTTACCGTGACACCGGGGAGCTGTTTTTT
CASSYRDTGELFF
>.|.|14|TRBV6-5|TRBJ2-5
TGTGCCAGCAGTCAAATGGGGGGGCTGGGGACCCAGTACTTC
CASSQMGGLGTQYF
>.|.|13|TRBV5-1|TRBJ1-1
TGCGCCAGCAGCCGCGACGAGGGAATTGAGGCTTTCTTT
CASSRDEGIEAFF
>TRBD1|.|14|TRBV7-3|TRBJ2-3
TGTGCCAGCAGCTTTACAGGGGGCACAGATACGCAGTATTTT
CASSFTGGTDTQYF
>.|.|16|TRBV27|TRBJ2-2
TGTGCCAGCAAATATTCTTTAAGGGGGAACACCGGGGAGCTGTTTTTT
CASKYSLRGNTGELFF
>TRBD1|.|13|TRBV7-2|TRBJ1-2
TGTGCCAGCAGCTTAGCAGGGGGCAGTGGCTACACCTTC
CASSLAGGSGYTF
>TRBD1|few|16|TRBV28|TRBJ1-4
TGTGCCAGCAGTCCCTGGCCGGGACAGGGGAGTGAAAAACTGTTTTTT
CASSPWPGQGSEKLFF